This passage covers 6 T cell receptor beta chains from one sample sequenced in a study of blood T cell repertoires in COVID-19. Libraries were prepared by immunoSEQ multiplex PCR; TCRdb keeps only in-frame clonotypes and omits some of them. The table includes about 200,000 clones, around 80% detected once. Sequencing was carried out using peripheral blood. The source is a woman in her seventies with acute or convalescent COVID-19.

The J gene is TRBJ2-5, the V gene TRBV14; 9 positions agree with TRBD2. The CDR3 sequence is 16 residues long. Germline assignment: CDR1 SGHDN and CDR2 FVKESK. Trimming took 3 bases from V and 1 from J; bases not matched to a gene: 6. In DNA, the CDR3 is TGTGCCAGCAGCCAGGAGCGGGGGGCCCTCCAAGAGACCCAGTACTTC. It yields the protein CASSQERGALQETQYF.

J is TRBJ1-5 and V is TRBV28; 9 bases fit TRBD1. The V and J ends lost 3 bases and 6 bases, in that order; junction bases with no gene match: 12. The CDR3 is made up of 17 amino acids. Germline loops: CDR1 MDHEN, CDR2 SYDVKM. CDR3 sequence: CASSLFSGQGFFQPQHF. The CDR3 DNA reads TGTGCCAGCAGTTTGTTTTCGGGACAGGGTTTTTTTCAGCCCCAGCATTTT.

In its sample, this clone was seen once. The chain combines TRBV19 with TRBJ2-1; 8 bases are a match to TRBD2. The CDR3 contains 15 residues. V gave up 0 bases and J gave up 2 bases; unmatched junction bases: 0. Per the germline V gene, CDR1 is LNHDA and CDR2 is SQIVND (reference sequence). Written as DNA, the CDR3 is TGTGCCAGTAGTATAGAGACTAGCGCCTACAATGAGCAGTTCTTC. It codes for CASSIETSAYNEQFF.

The CDR3 DNA reads TGCGCCAGCAGCTTGGAGGTGGGGCGGACTGAAGCTTTCTTT. Residues: CASSLEVGRTEAFF. V and J are TRBV5-1 and TRBJ1-1; D might be TRBD1 (5 bases). Trimming left V 0 bases short and J 5 bases short, with 11 bases between. From germline, CDR1 is SGHRS and CDR2 YFSETQ. The CDR3 consists of 14 residues.

This clone appeared once. The V gene is TRBV5-5, the J gene TRBJ1-2; tentative D call: TRBD1 (5 bases). The V end lost 0 bases, the J end lost 8 bases, and 11 bases lay between the germline ends. Germline V gives CDR1 SGHKS, CDR2 YYEKEE (reference sequence). This CDR3 region has 13 residues. CDR3 in DNA: TGTGCCAGCAGCTTGGCGGGGGGGGAAGGCTACACCTTC. Its translation is CASSLAGGEGYTF.

DNA of the CDR3: TGTGCCACCAGGGCGGGGGCGAAAGGAAACACCATATATTTT. Amino acids: CATRAGAKGNTIYF. The chain recombines TRBV15 with TRBJ1-3; maybe TRBD1 (6 bases). The germline CDR1 and CDR2 sequences are LNHNV and YYDKDF (reference sequence). Trimming removed 6 bases at V and 4 bases at J, with 13 bases between. There are 14 residues in the CDR3.